Sequencing of this T cell receptor (beta chain) was carried out in a study of cytomegalovirus exposure and HLA in healthy donors. With 60 Vbeta and 13 Jbeta primers, the PCR was carried out. Only in-frame clones appear in the TCRdb table, and some are missing; sequencing was by immunoSEQ multiplex PCR. The sample records 100,000 or so clones, 82% being singletons. General observations from the study: Cytomegalovirus association was assigned to approximately 180 TCR beta chains.

With respect to this clone: Its antigen is currently unknown.

The CDR3 runs 18 residues. Trimming removed 0 bases at V and 6 bases at J, with 23 bases between. CDR1 SGDLS and CDR2 YYNGEE come from the germline V gene. The sequenced material came from PBMCs. This receptor was obtained from a man aged 30-40 years in good health and CMV-seropositive. V gene TRBV9 combines with J gene TRBJ2-3, with D possibly being TRBD2 (6 bases). The CDR3 sequence: CASSVVPGEAPGLDTQYF. CDR3 bases: TGTGCCAGCAGCGTAGTCCCGGGAGAGGCCCCGGGCTTGGATACGCAGTATTTT.